Listed here are 15 T cell receptor beta chains from one sample, sequenced in a study of radiotherapy plus CTLA-4 blockade in lung cancer. Libraries were prepared by immunoSEQ multiplex PCR; TCRdb keeps only in-frame clonotypes and omits some of them. The profile shows 55,000 to 75,000 clones, around 77% of them singletons. The sequenced sample was peripheral blood, obtained from a patient treated with radiotherapy plus ipilimumab. The receptors derive from a human donor with non-small cell lung cancer whose response to radiotherapy plus ipilimumab could not be evaluated. Some clones in this sample may be carry-over from other donors' samples.

This clone was observed a handful of times. Other DNA sequences in this sample translate to the same CDR3. This chain uses TRBV7-9 with TRBJ1-2, with TRBD1 matching over 7 bases. The CDR3 extends over 13 amino acids. V trimming: 1 base; J trimming: 4 bases; junction bases outside the gene matches: 0. CDR1 SEHNR and CDR2 FQNEAQ come from the germline V gene (reference sequence). The DNA of the CDR3 is TGTGCCAGCAGCTTAGACAGGGGCTATGGCTACACCTTC. Amino acid sequence: CASSLDRGYGYTF.

This clone has only one observation. This chain uses TRBV28 with TRBJ1-2; D gene uncertain. Germline loops: CDR1 MDHEN, CDR2 SYDVKM. This CDR3 has 12 residues. V lost 3 bases and J 4 bases, leaving 6 bases between the germline ends. As DNA, the CDR3 is TGTGCCAGCAGTTTCCGGGGCTATGGCTACACCTTC. This encodes CASSFRGYGYTF.

The J gene is TRBJ2-5, the V gene TRBV4-1; the D gene is possibly TRBD2 (6 bases). V lost 1 base and J lost 5, with 17 bases in between. Germline V CDR1 and CDR2: MGHRA, YSYEKL. There are 16 residues in the CDR3. The CDR3 here is CASSQGYRPGRETQYF. CDR3 bases: TGCGCCAGCAGCCAAGGGTACCGCCCAGGGAGGGAGACCCAGTACTTC.

The rearrangement uses TRBV7-9 and TRBJ1-2; 9 bases match TRBD1. Losses at the gene ends were 1 base for V and 5 bases for J; bases not matched to a gene: 8. CDR3 length equals 16 residues. Germline V gene data show CDR1 as SEHNR and CDR2 as FQNEAQ (reference sequence). In DNA form, the CDR3 reads TGTGCCAGCAGCTTAGGTTGGGACAGGGAGGAATATGGCTACACCTTC. Translated, it gives CASSLGWDREEYGYTF.

V is TRBV2 and J is TRBJ2-1; no clear D. This CDR3 spans 11 amino acids. CDR1 and CDR2 from the germline V gene are SNHLY and FYNNEI. V was cut by 5 bases and J by 11 bases, with 10 bases left in between. This CDR3 reads CASSSRVQQFF. CDR3 nucleotides: TGTGCCAGCAGTAGCCGGGTCCAGCAGTTCTTC.

The V and J genes are TRBV15 and TRBJ2-7; D perhaps matches TRBD1 (6 bases). V dropped 0 bases and J dropped 4 bases, with 16 bases sitting between them. The germline gives CDR1 LNHNV, CDR2 YYDKDF (reference sequence). CDR3 length equals 16 residues. The CDR3 protein is CATSRDQGLGTYEQYF. The CDR3 nucleotides are TGTGCCACCAGCAGAGATCAGGGGCTCGGTACTTACGAGCAGTACTTC.

The chain joins TRBV5-1 to TRBJ2-1; 9 bases agree with TRBD2. CDR3 length: 15 amino acids. The ends lost 2 bases at V and 5 bases at J; junction bases unmatched: 5. Germline lookup yields CDR1 SGHRS and CDR2 YFSETQ. CDR3 protein: CASSFRVAGDNEQFF. CDR3 nucleotide sequence: TGCGCCAGCAGCTTCAGGGTAGCGGGGGACAATGAGCAGTTCTTC.

The rearrangement joins TRBV4-3 to TRBJ1-6; no definite D call. The CDR3 extends over 14 amino acids. Germline V gene lookup returns CDR1 LGHNA and CDR2 YSLEER. V was shortened by 0 bases and J by 4 bases, with 4 bases between the two germline ends. In nucleotides, the CDR3 is TGCGCCAGCAGCCAAGATCTATATAATTCACCCCTCCACTTT. Translation gives CASSQDLYNSPLHF.

Comment on this clone: The same CDR3 can be traced to other DNA sequences in this sample. The chain recombines TRBV13 with TRBJ1-6; possibly TRBD1 for D (5 bases). The germline V gene has CDR1 PRHDT and CDR2 FYEKMQ (reference sequence). This CDR3 spans 14 amino acids. Trimming removed 5 bases from V and 8 bases from J, with 13 bases in between. For the CDR3, the DNA is TGTGCCAGCAGCCCGGGGGGTGTGGATTCACCCCTCCACTTT. This gives the protein CASSPGGVDSPLHF.

This clone was seen a few times. The V call is TRBV5-5, the J call TRBJ2-7, with TRBD1 as a possible D gene (5 bases). Germline V gene lookup returns CDR1 SGHKS and CDR2 YYEKEE (reference sequence). Trimming stripped 4 bases from V and 0 bases from J, with 11 bases between. The CDR3 extends over 14 amino acids. Written as DNA, the CDR3 is TGTGCCAGCAGCCAGGGCTTTAGCTCCTACGAGCAGTACTTC. Translation: CASSQGFSSYEQYF. The entire variable domain, with the rest obtained from reference TRBV5-5 and TRBJ2-7, is as follows: DAGVTQSPTHLIKTRGQQVTLRCSPISGHKSVSWYQQVLGQGPQFIFQYYEKEERGRGNFPDRFSARQFPNYSSELNVNALLLGDSALYLCASSQGFSSYEQYFGPGTRLTVT.

The gene calls are TRBV27 and TRBJ1-5; tentatively, D is TRBD1 (5 bases). CDR1 and CDR2 from the germline V gene are MNHEY and SMNVEV (reference sequence). This CDR3 contains 13 residues. The germline V and J ends were trimmed by 4 bases and 5 bases, with 9 bases remaining between them. DNA of the CDR3: TGTGCCAGCAGTTCGGACATCTATCAGCCCCAGCATTTT. It encodes CASSSDIYQPQHF.

This clone was counted only a few times. The chain is built from TRBV28 and TRBJ1-1; D gene uncertain. The V end lost 1 base, the J end lost 5 bases, and 14 bases lay between the germline ends. The germline gives CDR1 MDHEN, CDR2 SYDVKM. The CDR3 loop spans 15 amino acids. DNA of the CDR3: TGTGCCAGCAGTTTATTCGCTGTAAGAGGGACTGAAGCTTTCTTT. This gives the protein CASSLFAVRGTEAFF. Together with reference TRBV28 and TRBJ1-1, the CDR3 gives the full variable domain: DVKVTQSSRYLVKRTGEKVFLECVQDMDHENMFWYRQDPGLGLRLIYFSYDVKMKEKGDIPEGYSVSREKKERFSLILESASTNQTSMYLCASSLFAVRGTEAFFGQGTRLTVV.

The chain combines TRBV7-9 with TRBJ1-4; D is perhaps TRBD1 (6 bases). Trimming stripped 6 bases from V and 16 bases from J, with 18 bases between. The CDR3 covers 12 residues. Germline CDR1 reads SEHNR; CDR2 reads FQNEAQ (reference sequence). The CDR3 coding sequence is TGTGCCAGCAGTTCGGGACCCAGGGGTTGGTTTTTT. It encodes CASSSGPRGWFF.

This clone was recorded once. The chain is built from TRBV4-1 and TRBJ2-7, with no clear D. Germline V gives CDR1 MGHRA, CDR2 YSYEKL. Trimming removed 4 bases at V and 3 bases at J, with 19 bases between. The CDR3 is 16 amino acids. CDR3 residues: CASSLRSAGDLYEQYF. In DNA, the CDR3 is TGCGCCAGCAGCCTAAGAAGCGCCGGCGACCTCTACGAGCAGTACTTC.

In nucleotides, the CDR3 is TGTGCCAGCGCCCCAGGGAACACCGGGGAGCTGTTTTTT. This gives the protein CASAPGNTGELFF. The genes are TRBV6-6 and TRBJ2-2; no clear D. Germline CDR1 is MNHNY and CDR2 is SVGAGI (reference sequence). The ends were cut back, 8 bases at V and 1 base at J, with 8 bases in the middle. The CDR3 sequence is 13 residues long.